This T cell receptor (beta chain) came from a study of blood T cell repertoires in COVID-19. On the study more broadly: Samples representing acute and convalescent COVID-19 were sourced from the United States, Italy and Spain.

Among Cohort 3 donors, those recovered had two negative PCRs, clearance, or symptom resolution. The V gene's germline CDR1 is MDHEN and CDR2 SYDVKM. CDR3 size: 12 residues. Unmatched junction bases numbered 5, after V lost 5 bases and J lost 12 bases. As processed by the authors: By means of reference gene primer amplification, nucleated cell counts were estimated. The assay was immunoSEQ multiplex PCR, and TCRdb's table has in-frame clones only and misses some. That table furnishes V, J and clone size, whereas the DNA furnished D and trimming. The repertoire holds approximately 290,000 clones, 70% to 90% seen once, with roughly 4% in the top ten.

The rearrangement links TRBV28 to TRBJ2-1, with 9 bases lining up with TRBD1. This clonotype was obtained from a woman in her 30s who had recovered from COVID-19. Input material: PBMCs or T cells enriched from blood (not recorded which). CDR3: CASSPQDRGQFF. The CDR3 nucleotides are TGTGCCAGCAGTCCCCAGGACAGGGGGCAGTTCTTC.